One and the same sample provided the 16 T cell receptor beta chains below, sequenced in a study of CD8+ T cells in alopecia areata. Once RNA had been extracted, it was reverse transcribed into cDNA to act as the sequencing template. Some clones are missing from TCRdb's copy, which holds only in-frame ones; the method was immunoSEQ multiplex PCR. The sample shows under 300,000 clones, about 68% of them seen only once. This material consisted of CD4+ T cells sorted from blood, taken at week 0. These receptors were taken from a human donor with alopecia areata.

The CDR3 nucleotides read TGTGCCAGCAGTTTGACGGGTTCACCCCTCCACTTT. Translating gives CASSLTGSPLHF. The chain joins TRBV27 to TRBJ1-6; no reliable D call. Trimming took off 3 bases at V and 9 bases at J, with 6 bases between the two ends. The CDR3 consists of 12 residues. In germline, CDR1 is MNHEY, CDR2 SMNVEV (reference sequence).

V is TRBV2 and J is TRBJ2-3, with TRBD2 matching 8 bases. In germline, CDR1 is SNHLY, CDR2 FYNNEI. The CDR3 is made up of 14 amino acids. Unmatched junction bases numbered 4, after V lost 4 bases and J lost 4 bases. The CDR3 DNA sequence: TGTGCCAGCAGTGGTCGGGGGGGACCAGATACGCAGTATTTT. Translation: CASSGRGGPDTQYF.

The rearrangement joins TRBV4-3 to TRBJ1-3; TRBD1 matches at 10 bases. This CDR3 has 16 amino acids. Trimming took 2 bases from V and 4 from J; bases not matched to a gene: 5. In germline, CDR1 is LGHNA, CDR2 YSLEER. The CDR3 here is CASSQIGTGAGNTIYF. The CDR3 DNA follows: TGCGCCAGCAGCCAAATTGGGACAGGGGCAGGAAACACCATATATTTT.

V usage is TRBV2 and J usage is TRBJ2-6; D not certain. Per germline, CDR1 SNHLY and CDR2 FYNNEI. The CDR3 length is 13 residues. The germline V and J ends were trimmed by 4 bases and 3 bases, with 4 bases remaining between them. The CDR3 reads CASSVDGANVLTF. CDR3 nucleotides: TGTGCCAGCAGTGTGGATGGGGCCAACGTCCTGACTTTC.

V and J are TRBV4-3 and TRBJ1-1, with 8 bases matching TRBD1. The CDR3 sequence is 15 residues long. V lost 0 bases, J lost 1 base, and 1 base stayed unmatched. Germline CDR1 LGHNA, CDR2 YSLEER. Written as DNA, the CDR3 is TGCGCCAGCAGCCAAGATGGACAGGGGAACACTGAAGCTTTCTTT. Translation: CASSQDGQGNTEAFF.

V is TRBV19 and J is TRBJ2-5, with 7 nucleotides matching TRBD1. The CDR3 has 15 residues. The V and J ends lost 3 bases and 6 bases, in that order; junction bases with no gene match: 10. Germline V gene data show CDR1 as LNHDA and CDR2 as SQIVND (reference sequence). CDR3 amino acids: CASSMVEQGSKTQYF. The CDR3 nucleotides read TGTGCCAGTAGTATGGTGGAACAGGGGAGTAAGACCCAGTACTTC.

The gene calls are TRBV5-6 and TRBJ2-1; the D gene is possibly TRBD2 (6 bases). CDR1 is SGHDT and CDR2 is YYEEEE in the germline V gene. This CDR3 is built from 14 residues. The V and J ends lost 7 bases and 7 bases respectively, with 18 bases between them. The CDR3, as DNA: TGTGCCAGCTATTGGGGAGGACTTAAGAATGAGCAGTTCTTC. Translated: CASYWGGLKNEQFF. The full variable domain, its missing parts supplied by reference TRBV5-6 and TRBJ2-1, is DAGVTQSPTHLIKTRGQQVTLRCSPKSGHDTVSWYQQALGQGPQFIFQYYEEEERQRGNFPDRFSGHQFPNYSSELNVNALLLGDSALYLCASYWGGLKNEQFFGPGTRLTVL.

The gene calls are TRBV5-1 and TRBJ2-3, with a tentative D call TRBD1 (5 bases). Between the trimmed V and J ends, which lost 0 bases and 2 bases, there was a span of 10 bases. CDR1 is SGHRS and CDR2 is YFSETQ in the germline V gene. The CDR3 consists of 15 residues. The CDR3 DNA is TGCGCCAGCAGCTTGGGGGGCGCCTTCACAGATACGCAGTATTTT. Its protein product is CASSLGGAFTDTQYF.

The rearrangement uses TRBV5-1 and TRBJ2-1; 7 positions match TRBD1. The CDR3 runs to 17 residues. V dropped 4 bases and J dropped 4; count of bases not matched to a gene: 14. Germline CDR1 SGHRS, CDR2 YFSETQ. The CDR3 DNA sequence: TGCGCCAGCAGCCCCTTTTCACCCGGGACAGAATACAATGAGCAGTTCTTC. Its protein is CASSPFSPGTEYNEQFF.

The chain uses TRBV27 and TRBJ1-5; D gene unclear. Germline V gene data show CDR1 as MNHEY and CDR2 as SMNVEV (reference sequence). Trimming took 2 bases from V and 0 from J, leaving 5 bases between them. The CDR3 extends over 14 amino acids. The chain's CDR3 is CASSLAYSNQPQHF. In DNA form, the CDR3 reads TGTGCCAGCAGTTTAGCCTATAGCAATCAGCCCCAGCATTTT.

CDR3 in DNA: TGTGCCAGCAGAGAACAGAGCGATGAAAAACTGTTTTTT. Translation gives CASREQSDEKLFF. V is TRBV5-4 and J is TRBJ1-4, with D unclear. In germline, CDR1 is SGHNT, CDR2 YYREEE (reference sequence). Trimming cost V 5 bases and J 6 bases, with 11 bases left between them. CDR3 length: 13 residues.

The chain is built from TRBV4-2 and TRBJ2-1, with a possible D match to TRBD1 (5 bases). CDR1 LGHNA and CDR2 YNFKEQ come from the germline V gene. V lost 1 base and J 8 bases, leaving 6 bases between the germline ends. CDR3 length: 12 residues. CDR3 region: CASSQVGDEQFF. As DNA, the CDR3 is TGTGCCAGCAGCCAAGTAGGGGATGAGCAGTTCTTC.

The J gene is TRBJ2-3, the V gene TRBV9; tentative D call: TRBD1 (6 bases). From germline, CDR1 is SGDLS and CDR2 YYNGEE. V lost 4 bases and J 2 bases, leaving 11 bases between the germline ends. This CDR3 is built from 14 residues. Here the CDR3 reads CASSSGQHTDTQYF. As DNA, the CDR3 is TGTGCCAGCAGCTCCGGACAGCACACAGATACGCAGTATTTT.

The chain has TRBV30 and TRBJ2-1; 9 bases are a match to TRBD1. The V gene's germline CDR1 is GTSNPN and CDR2 SVGIG (reference sequence). After removal of 5 bases from V and 10 bases from J, the junction contained 15 bases not matched to a gene. The CDR3 extends over 15 amino acids. The CDR3 spells CAWLPGTGYRDEQFF. For the CDR3, the DNA is TGTGCCTGGCTCCCCGGGACAGGGTATCGGGACGAGCAGTTCTTC.

As for this clone: A read error is possible here, since a much larger clone lies one base away. This sample includes further DNA sequences coding for the same CDR3. This chain connects TRBV7-3 to TRBJ1-1; D is undetermined. Germline V lookup: CDR1 SGHTA, CDR2 FQGTGA. The CDR3 is 13 residues long. V dropped 1 base and J dropped 2 bases, with 5 bases sitting between them. This chain's CDR3 is CASSLSGNTEAFF. CDR3 DNA sequence: TGTGCCAGCAGCTTAAGTGGTAACACTGAAGCTTTCTTT.

The chain has TRBV5-4 and TRBJ2-7; the D is unclear. Between the trimmed V and J ends, which lost 0 bases and 4 bases, there was a span of 2 bases. Germline loops: CDR1 SGHNT, CDR2 YYREEE (reference sequence). This CDR3 has 11 amino acids. CDR3 loop: CASSLGYEQYF. The CDR3 DNA reads as TGTGCCAGCAGCTTGGGATACGAGCAGTACTTC. The variable domain in full, completed from reference TRBV5-4 and TRBJ2-7, reads ETGVTQSPTHLIKTRGQQVTLRCSSQSGHNTVSWYQQALGQGPQFIFQYYREEENGRGNFPPRFSGLQFPNYSSELNVNALELDDSALYLCASSLGYEQYFGPGTRLTVT.